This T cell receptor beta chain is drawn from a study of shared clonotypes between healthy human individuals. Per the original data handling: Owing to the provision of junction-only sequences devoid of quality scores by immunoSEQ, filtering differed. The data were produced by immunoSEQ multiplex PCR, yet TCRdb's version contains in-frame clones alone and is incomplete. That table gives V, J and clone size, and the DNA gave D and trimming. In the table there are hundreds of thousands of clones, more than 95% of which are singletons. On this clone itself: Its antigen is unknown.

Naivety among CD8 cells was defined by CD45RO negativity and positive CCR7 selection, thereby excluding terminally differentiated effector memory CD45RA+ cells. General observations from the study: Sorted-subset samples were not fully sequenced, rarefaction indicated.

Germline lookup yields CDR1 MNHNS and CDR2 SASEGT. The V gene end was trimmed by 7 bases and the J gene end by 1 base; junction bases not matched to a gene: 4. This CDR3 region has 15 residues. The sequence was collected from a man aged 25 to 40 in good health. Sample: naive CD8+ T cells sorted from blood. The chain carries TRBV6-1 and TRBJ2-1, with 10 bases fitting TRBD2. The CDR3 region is CASTLAGVSYNEQFF. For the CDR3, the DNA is TGTGCCAGCACCCTAGCGGGAGTTTCCTACAATGAGCAGTTCTTC.